This T cell receptor (beta chain) was identified during a study of OX40 agonist ivuxolimab in advanced cancers. In the study overall: Therapy given before enrollment (anti-PD-1, anti-PD-L1 or anti-CTLA-4) was allowed, and 35% to 45% had some.

Germline-derived CDR1 and CDR2 are SNHLY and FYNNEI. CDR3 size: 14 residues. V lost 7 bases and J lost 6; bases outside the gene matches: 10. Profiling relied on immunoSEQ multiplex PCR, and the TCRdb table lists in-frame clones only, not all of them. The repertoire holds tens of thousands of clones, with 86% as singletons. This TCR derives from an adult with an advanced solid tumor such as melanoma, head and neck, liver or kidney cancer. The chain is built from TRBV2 and TRBJ1-1; 8 bases agree with TRBD1. This specimen consisted of CD4+ or CD8+ T cells sorted from blood, obtained in a trial of the OX40 agonist ivuxolimab. CDR3 sequence: CASNPDRAVAEAFF. For the CDR3, the DNA is TGTGCCAGCAACCCGGACAGGGCGGTGGCTGAAGCTTTCTTT.